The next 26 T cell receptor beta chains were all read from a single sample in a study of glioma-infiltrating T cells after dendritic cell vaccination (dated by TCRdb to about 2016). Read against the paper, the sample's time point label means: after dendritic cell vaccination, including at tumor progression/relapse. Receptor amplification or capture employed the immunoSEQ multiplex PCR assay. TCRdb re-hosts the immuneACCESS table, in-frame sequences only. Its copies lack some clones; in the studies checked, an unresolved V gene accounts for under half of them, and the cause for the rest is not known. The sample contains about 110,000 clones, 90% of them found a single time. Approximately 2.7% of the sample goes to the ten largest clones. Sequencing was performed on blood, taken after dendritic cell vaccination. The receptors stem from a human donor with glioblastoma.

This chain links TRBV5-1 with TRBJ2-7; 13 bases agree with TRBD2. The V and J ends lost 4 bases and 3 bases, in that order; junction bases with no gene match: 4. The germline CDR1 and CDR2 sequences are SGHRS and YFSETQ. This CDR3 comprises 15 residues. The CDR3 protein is CASSGRTSGSYEQYF. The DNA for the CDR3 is TGCGCCAGCAGCGGGAGGACTAGCGGGAGCTACGAGCAGTACTTC. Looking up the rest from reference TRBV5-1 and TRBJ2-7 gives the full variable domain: KAGVTQTPRYLIKTRGQQVTLSCSPISGHRSVSWYQQTPGQGLQFLFEYFSETQRNKGNFPGRFSGRQFSNSRSEMNVSTLELGDSALYLCASSGRTSGSYEQYFGPGTRLTVT.

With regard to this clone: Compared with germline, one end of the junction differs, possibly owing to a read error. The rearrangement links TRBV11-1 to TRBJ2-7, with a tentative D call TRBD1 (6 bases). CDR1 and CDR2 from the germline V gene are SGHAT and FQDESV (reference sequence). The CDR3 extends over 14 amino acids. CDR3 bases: TGTGCCAGCAGCTTATACCCGCCGAAAAGGGGGATCGACTTC. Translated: CASSLYPPKRGIDF.

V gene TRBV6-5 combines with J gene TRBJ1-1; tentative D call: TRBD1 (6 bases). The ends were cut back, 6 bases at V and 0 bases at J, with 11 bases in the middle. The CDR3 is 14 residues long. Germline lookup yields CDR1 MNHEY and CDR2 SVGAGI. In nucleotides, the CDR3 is TGTGCCAGCAGGATACAGGGTTTGAACACTGAAGCTTTCTTT. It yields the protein CASRIQGLNTEAFF.

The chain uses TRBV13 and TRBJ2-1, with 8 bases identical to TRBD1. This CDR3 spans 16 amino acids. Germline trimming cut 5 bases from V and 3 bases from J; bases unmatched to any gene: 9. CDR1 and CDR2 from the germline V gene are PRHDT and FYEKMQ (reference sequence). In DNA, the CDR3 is TGTGCCAGCAGCCCGGTAAGGGACAGGAGCTACAATGAGCAGTTCTTC. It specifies CASSPVRDRSYNEQFF.

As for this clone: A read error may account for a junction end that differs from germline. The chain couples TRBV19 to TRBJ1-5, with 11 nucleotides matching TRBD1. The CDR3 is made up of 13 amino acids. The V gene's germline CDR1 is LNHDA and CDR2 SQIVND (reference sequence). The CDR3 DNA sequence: TGTGCCAGTAGTATTCCCTGGACAGGGGGCTTGAATTTT. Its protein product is CASSIPWTGGLNF.

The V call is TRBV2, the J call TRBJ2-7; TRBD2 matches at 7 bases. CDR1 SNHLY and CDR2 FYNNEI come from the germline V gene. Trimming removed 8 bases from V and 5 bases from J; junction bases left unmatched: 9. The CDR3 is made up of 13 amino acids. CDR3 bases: TGTGCCAGCCGGCGGAGCGGGATCCACGAGCAGTACTTC. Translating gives CASRRSGIHEQYF.

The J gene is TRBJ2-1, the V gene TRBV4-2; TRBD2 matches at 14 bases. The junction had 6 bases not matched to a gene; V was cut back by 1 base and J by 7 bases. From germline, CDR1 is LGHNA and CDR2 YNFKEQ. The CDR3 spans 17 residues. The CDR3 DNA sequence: TGTGCCAGCAGCCAAGGGGGCGGGACTAGCGGGAGAAATGAGCAGTTCTTC. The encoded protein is CASSQGGGTSGRNEQFF.

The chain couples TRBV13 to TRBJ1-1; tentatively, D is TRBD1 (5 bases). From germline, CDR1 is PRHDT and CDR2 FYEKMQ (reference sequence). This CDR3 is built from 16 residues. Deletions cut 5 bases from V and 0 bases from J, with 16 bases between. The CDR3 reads CASSPPWGTLNTEAFF. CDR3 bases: TGTGCCAGCAGCCCTCCATGGGGCACCCTGAACACTGAAGCTTTCTTT.

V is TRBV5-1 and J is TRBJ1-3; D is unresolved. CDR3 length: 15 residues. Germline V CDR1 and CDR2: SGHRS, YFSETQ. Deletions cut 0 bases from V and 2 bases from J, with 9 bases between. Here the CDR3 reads CASSLAPGTGNTIYF. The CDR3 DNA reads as TGCGCCAGCAGCTTGGCTCCGGGAACTGGAAACACCATATATTTT.

Here the CDR3 DNA reads TGTGCCAGCAGTTTAATCTTCCGGACTTGGGCTAGCGGGAGCAAAAATGAGCAGTTCTTC. Its protein product is CASSLIFRTWASGSKNEQFF. The chain has TRBV27 and TRBJ2-1; the match to TRBD2 covers 10 bases. Germline values: CDR1 MNHEY, CDR2 SMNVEV (reference sequence). The CDR3 is 20 residues long. V dropped 2 bases and J dropped 7; count of bases not matched to a gene: 20.

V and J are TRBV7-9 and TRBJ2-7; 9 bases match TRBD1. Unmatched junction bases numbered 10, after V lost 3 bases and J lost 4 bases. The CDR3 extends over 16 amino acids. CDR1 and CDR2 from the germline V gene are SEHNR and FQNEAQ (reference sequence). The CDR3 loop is CASSFGLGTGTYEQYF. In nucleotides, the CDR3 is TGTGCCAGCAGCTTTGGACTCGGGACAGGGACTTACGAGCAGTACTTC. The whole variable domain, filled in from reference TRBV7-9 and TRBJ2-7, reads DTGVSQNPRHKITKRGQNVTFRCDPISEHNRLYWYRQTLGQGPEFLTYFQNEAQLEKSRLLSDRFSAERPKGSFSTLEIQRTEQGDSAMYLCASSFGLGTGTYEQYFGPGTRLTVT.

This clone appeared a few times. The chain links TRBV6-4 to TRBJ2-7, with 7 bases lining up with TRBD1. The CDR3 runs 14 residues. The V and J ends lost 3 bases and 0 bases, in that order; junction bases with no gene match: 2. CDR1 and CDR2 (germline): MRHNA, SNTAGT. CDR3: CASSEGDSSYEQYF. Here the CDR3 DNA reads TGTGCCAGCAGTGAAGGGGACAGCTCCTACGAGCAGTACTTC.

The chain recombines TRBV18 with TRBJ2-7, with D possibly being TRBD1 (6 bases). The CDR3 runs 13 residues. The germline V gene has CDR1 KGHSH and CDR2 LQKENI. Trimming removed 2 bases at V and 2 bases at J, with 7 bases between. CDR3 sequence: CASSPGGPYEQYF. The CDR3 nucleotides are TGTGCCAGCTCACCAGGGGGCCCCTACGAGCAGTACTTC.

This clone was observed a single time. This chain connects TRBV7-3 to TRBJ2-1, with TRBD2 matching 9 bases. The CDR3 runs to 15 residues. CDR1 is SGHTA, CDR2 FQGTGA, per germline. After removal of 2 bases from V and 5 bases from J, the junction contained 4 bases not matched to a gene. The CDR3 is CASSLVGLADNEQFF. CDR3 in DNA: TGTGCCAGCAGCTTAGTGGGACTAGCAGACAATGAGCAGTTCTTC.

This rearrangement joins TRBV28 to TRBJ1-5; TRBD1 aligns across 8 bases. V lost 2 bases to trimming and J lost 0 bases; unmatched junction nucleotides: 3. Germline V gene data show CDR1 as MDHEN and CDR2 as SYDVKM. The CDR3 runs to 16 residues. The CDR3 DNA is TGTGCCAGCAGTTTAAACAGGGGGTATAGCAATCAGCCCCAGCATTTT. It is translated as CASSLNRGYSNQPQHF.

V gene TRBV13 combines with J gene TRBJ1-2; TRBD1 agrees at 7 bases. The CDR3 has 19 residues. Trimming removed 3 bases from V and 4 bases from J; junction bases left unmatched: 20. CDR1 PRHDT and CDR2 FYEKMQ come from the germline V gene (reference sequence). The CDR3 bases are TGTGCCAGCAGCTTTAGACCCAAGACAGGGTCTTATTCGAGCTATGGCTACACCTTC. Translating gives CASSFRPKTGSYSSYGYTF.

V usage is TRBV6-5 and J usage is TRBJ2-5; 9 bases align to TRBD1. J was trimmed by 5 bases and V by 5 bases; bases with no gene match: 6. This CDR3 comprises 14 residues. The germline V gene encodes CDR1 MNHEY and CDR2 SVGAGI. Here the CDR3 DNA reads TGTGCCAGCAGTGAACAGGGGGCGCCGGAGACCCAGTACTTC. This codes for CASSEQGAPETQYF.

CDR3 sequence reads: CASSLLGQVNTEAFF. Here the CDR3 DNA reads TGCGCCAGCAGCTTGTTGGGGCAGGTTAACACTGAAGCTTTCTTT. The genes are TRBV5-1 and TRBJ1-1, with D perhaps matching TRBD1 (5 bases). V was cut by 1 base and J by 2 bases, with 12 bases left in between. The CDR3 loop spans 15 amino acids. Germline V gene lookup returns CDR1 SGHRS and CDR2 YFSETQ.

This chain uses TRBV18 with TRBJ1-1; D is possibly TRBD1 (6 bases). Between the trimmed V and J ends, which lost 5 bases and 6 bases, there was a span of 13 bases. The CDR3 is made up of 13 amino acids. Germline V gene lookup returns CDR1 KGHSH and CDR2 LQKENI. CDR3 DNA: TGTGCCAGCTCAGTCGATGAGGGGGCTGAAGCTTTCTTT. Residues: CASSVDEGAEAFF. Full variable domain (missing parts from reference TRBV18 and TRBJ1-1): NAGVMQNPRHLVRRRGQEARLRCSPMKGHSHVYWYRQLPEEGLKFMVYLQKENIIDESGMPKERFSAEFPKEGPSILRIQQVVRGDSAAYFCASSVDEGAEAFFGQGTRLTVV.

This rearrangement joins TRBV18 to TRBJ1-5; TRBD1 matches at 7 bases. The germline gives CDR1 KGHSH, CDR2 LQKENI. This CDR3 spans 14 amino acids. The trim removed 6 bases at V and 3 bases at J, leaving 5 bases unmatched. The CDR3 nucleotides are TGTGCCAGCTCGATGGACAGGAACAATCAGCCCCAGCATTTT. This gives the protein CASSMDRNNQPQHF.

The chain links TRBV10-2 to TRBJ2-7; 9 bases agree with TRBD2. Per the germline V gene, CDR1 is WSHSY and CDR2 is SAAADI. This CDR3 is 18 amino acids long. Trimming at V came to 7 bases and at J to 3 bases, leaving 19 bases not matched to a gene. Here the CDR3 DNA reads TGCGCCAGCATGTTTAGCGATAGCGGGACTAGCAAGTTCTACGAGCAGTACTTC. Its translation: CASMFSDSGTSKFYEQYF.

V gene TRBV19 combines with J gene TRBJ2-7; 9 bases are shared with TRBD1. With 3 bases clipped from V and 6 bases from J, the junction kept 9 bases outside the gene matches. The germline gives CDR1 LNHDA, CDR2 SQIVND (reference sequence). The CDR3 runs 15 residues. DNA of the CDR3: TGTGCCAGTAGTATCGGGGGGACAGGGATCTCCGAGCAGTACTTC. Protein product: CASSIGGTGISEQYF.

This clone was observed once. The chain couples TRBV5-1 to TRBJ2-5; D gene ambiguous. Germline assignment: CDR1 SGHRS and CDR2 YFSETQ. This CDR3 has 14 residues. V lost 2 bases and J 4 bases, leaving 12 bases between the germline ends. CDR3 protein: CASSLRSIAETQYF. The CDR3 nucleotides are TGCGCCAGCAGCTTAAGGTCTATAGCAGAGACCCAGTACTTC.

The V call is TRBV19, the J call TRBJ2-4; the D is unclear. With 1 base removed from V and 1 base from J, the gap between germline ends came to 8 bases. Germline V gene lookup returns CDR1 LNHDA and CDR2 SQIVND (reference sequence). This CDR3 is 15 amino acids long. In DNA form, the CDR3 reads TGTGCCAGTAGTATAGGAGATACGGCCAAAAACATTCAGTACTTC. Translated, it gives CASSIGDTAKNIQYF.

The CDR3 nucleotides are TGTGCCAGCAGCCGCGGACAGGGGGCGGGGAATGAGCAGTTCTTC. Amino acid sequence: CASSRGQGAGNEQFF. This chain joins TRBV5-4 and TRBJ2-1; the match to TRBD1 covers 11 bases. Per the germline V gene, CDR1 is SGHNT and CDR2 is YYREEE (reference sequence). Losses at the gene ends were 4 bases for V and 7 bases for J; bases not matched to a gene: 7. This CDR3 region has 15 residues.

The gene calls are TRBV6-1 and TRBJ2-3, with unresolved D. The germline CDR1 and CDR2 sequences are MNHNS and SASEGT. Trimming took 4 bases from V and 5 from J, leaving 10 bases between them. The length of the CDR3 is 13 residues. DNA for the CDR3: TGTGCCAGCAGTGTTACAGTTCAAGATACGCAGTATTTT. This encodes CASSVTVQDTQYF.